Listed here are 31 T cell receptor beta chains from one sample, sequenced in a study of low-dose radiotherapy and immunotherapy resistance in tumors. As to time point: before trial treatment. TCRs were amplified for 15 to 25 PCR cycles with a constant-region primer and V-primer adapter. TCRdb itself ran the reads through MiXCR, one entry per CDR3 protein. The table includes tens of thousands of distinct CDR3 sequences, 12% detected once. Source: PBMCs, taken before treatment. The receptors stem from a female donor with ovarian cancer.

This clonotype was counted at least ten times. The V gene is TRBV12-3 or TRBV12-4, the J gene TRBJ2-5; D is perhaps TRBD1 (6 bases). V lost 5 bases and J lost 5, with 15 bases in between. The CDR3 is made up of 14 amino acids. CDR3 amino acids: CASSPNRVVETQYF. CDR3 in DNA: TGTGCCAGCAGTCCAAACAGGGTAGTGGAGACCCAGTACTTC.

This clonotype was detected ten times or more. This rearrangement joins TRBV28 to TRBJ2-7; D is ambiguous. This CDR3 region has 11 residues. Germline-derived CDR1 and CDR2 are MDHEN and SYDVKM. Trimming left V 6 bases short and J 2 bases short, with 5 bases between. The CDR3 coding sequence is TGTGCCAGCAGCTCCACCTACGAGCAGTACTTC. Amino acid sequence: CASSSTYEQYF.

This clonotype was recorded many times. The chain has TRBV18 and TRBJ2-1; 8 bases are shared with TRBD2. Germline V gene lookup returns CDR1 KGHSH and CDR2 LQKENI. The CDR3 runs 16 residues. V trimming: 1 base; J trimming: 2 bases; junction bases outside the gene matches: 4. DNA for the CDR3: TGTGCCAGCTCACCACTCCGGGGGGGGGCCTACAATGAGCAGTTCTTC. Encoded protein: CASSPLRGGAYNEQFF.

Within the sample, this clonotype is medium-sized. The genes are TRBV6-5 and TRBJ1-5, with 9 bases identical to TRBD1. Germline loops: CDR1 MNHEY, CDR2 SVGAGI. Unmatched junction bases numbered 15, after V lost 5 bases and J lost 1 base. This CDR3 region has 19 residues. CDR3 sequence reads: CASSTLAMTGGRSNQPQHF. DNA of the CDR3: TGTGCCAGCAGTACCCTCGCGATGACAGGGGGGAGAAGCAATCAGCCCCAGCATTTT.

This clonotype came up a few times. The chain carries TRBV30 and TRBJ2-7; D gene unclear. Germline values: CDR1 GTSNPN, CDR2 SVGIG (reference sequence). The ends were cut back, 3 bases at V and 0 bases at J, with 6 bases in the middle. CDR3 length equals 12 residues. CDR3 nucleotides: TGTGCCTGGAGCGGCACCTCCTACGAGCAGTACTTC. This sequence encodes CAWSGTSYEQYF. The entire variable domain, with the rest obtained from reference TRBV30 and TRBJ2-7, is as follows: SQTIHQWPATLVQPVGSPLSLECTVEGTSNPNLYWYRQAAGRGLQLLFYSVGIGQISSEVPQNLSASRPQDRQFILSSKKLLLSDSGFYLCAWSGTSYEQYFGPGTRLTVT.

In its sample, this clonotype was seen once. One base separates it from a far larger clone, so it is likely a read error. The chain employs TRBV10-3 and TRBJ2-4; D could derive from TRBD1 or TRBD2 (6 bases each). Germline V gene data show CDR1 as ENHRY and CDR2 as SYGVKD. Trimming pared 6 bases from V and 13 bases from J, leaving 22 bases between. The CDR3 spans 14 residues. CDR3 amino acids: CAIRGGLKSNEQYF. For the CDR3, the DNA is TGTGCCATCAGGGGGGGCCTGAAAAGCAATGAGCAGTACTTC.

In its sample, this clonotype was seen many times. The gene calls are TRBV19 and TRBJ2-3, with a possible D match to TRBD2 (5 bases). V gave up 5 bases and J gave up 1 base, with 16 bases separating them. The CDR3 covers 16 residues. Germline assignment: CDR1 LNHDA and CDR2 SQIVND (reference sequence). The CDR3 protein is CASSLELAGGTDTQYF. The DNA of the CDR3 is TGTGCCAGTAGTCTTGAGCTAGCAGGAGGCACAGATACGCAGTATTTT. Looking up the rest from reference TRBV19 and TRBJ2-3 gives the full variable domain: DGGITQSPKYLFRKEGQNVTLSCEQNLNHDAMYWYRQDPGQGLRLIYYSQIVNDFQKGDIAEGYSVSREKKESFPLTVTSAQKNPTAFYLCASSLELAGGTDTQYFGPGTRLTVL.

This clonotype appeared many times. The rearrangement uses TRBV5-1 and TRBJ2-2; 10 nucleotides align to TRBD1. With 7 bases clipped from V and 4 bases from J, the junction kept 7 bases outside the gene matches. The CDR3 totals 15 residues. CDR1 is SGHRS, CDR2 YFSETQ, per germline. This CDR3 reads CASSGTGVGTGELFF. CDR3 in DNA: TGCGCCAGCTCCGGGACAGGGGTCGGCACCGGGGAGCTGTTTTTT.

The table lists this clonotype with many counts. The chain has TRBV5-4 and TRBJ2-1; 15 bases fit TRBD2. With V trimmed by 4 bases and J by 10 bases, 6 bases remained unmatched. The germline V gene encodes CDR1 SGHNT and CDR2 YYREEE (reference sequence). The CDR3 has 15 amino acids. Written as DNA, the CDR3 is TGTGCCAGCAGCCCCCAGGGACTAGCGGGGGGAGAGCAGTTCTTC. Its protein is CASSPQGLAGGEQFF. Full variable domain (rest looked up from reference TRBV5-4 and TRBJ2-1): ETGVTQSPTHLIKTRGQQVTLRCSSQSGHNTVSWYQQALGQGPQFIFQYYREEENGRGNFPPRFSGLQFPNYSSELNVNALELDDSALYLCASSPQGLAGGEQFFGPGTRLTVL.

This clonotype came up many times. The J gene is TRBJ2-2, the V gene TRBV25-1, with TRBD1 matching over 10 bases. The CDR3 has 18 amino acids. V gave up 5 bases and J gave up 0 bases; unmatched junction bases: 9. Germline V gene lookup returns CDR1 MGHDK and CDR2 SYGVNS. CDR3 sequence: CASSTGDRGSTNTGELFF. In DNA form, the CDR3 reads TGTGCCAGCAGTACAGGGGACAGGGGATCGACGAACACCGGGGAGCTGTTTTTT.

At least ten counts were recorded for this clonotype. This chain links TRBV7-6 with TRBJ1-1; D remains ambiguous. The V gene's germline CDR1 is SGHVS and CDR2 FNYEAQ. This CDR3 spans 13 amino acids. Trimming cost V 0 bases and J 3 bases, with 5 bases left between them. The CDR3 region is CASSLAGYTEAFF. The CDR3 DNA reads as TGTGCCAGCAGCTTAGCGGGTTACACTGAAGCTTTCTTT.

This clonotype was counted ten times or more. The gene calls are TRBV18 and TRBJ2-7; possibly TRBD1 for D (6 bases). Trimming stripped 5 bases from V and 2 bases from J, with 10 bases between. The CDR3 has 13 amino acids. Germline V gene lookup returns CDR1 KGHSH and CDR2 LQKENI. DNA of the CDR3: TGTGCCAGCTCAGAGGGGGTGGCCTACGAGCAGTACTTC. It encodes CASSEGVAYEQYF.

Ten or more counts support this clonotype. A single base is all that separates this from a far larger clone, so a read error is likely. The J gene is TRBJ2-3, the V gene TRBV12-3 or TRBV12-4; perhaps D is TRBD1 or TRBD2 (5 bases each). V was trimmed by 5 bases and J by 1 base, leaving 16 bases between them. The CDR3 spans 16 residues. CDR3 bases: TGTGCCAGCAGTGATAGCTGGGACGGACGCACAGATACGCAGTATTTT. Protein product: CASSDSWDGRTDTQYF.

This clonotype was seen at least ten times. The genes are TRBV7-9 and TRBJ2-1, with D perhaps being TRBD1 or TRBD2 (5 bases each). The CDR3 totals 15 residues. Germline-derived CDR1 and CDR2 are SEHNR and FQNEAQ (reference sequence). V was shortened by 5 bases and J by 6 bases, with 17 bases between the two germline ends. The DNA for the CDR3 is TGTGCCAGCAGCCCCCGTGGGGGTGGCGGCAATGAGCAGTTCTTC. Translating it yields CASSPRGGGGNEQFF. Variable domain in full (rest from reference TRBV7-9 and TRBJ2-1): DTGVSQNPRHKITKRGQNVTFRCDPISEHNRLYWYRQTLGQGPEFLTYFQNEAQLEKSRLLSDRFSAERPKGSFSTLEIQRTEQGDSAMYLCASSPRGGGGNEQFFGPGTRLTVL.

CDR3 loop: CSASPGGQFFGTEAFF. CDR3 nucleotide sequence: TGCAGTGCTAGTCCGGGGGGCCAGTTTTTCGGCACTGAAGCTTTCTTT. The chain is built from TRBV20-1 and TRBJ1-1; D is perhaps TRBD1 (6 bases). In germline, CDR1 is DFQATT, CDR2 SNEGSKA (reference sequence). This CDR3 is built from 16 residues. V was clipped by 3 bases and J by 4 bases, with 21 bases between them.

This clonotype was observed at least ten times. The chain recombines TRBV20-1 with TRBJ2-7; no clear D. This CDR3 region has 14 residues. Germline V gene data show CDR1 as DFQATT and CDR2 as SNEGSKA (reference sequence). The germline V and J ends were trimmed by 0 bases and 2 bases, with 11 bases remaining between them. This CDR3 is CSARDPRHPYEQYF. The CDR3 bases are TGCAGTGCTAGAGATCCCCGACACCCCTACGAGCAGTACTTC.

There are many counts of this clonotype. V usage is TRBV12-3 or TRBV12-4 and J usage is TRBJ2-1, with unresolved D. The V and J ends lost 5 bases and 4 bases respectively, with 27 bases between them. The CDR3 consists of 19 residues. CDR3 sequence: CASSLVFFRWAAPYNEQFF. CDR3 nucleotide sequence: TGTGCCAGCAGTCTGGTCTTTTTTCGATGGGCGGCCCCTTACAATGAGCAGTTCTTC.

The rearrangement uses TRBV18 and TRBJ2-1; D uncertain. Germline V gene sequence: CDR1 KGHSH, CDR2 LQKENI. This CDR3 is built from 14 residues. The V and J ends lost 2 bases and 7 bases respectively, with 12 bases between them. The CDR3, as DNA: TGTGCCAGCTCACCAGAGGCAGGTCGTAATGAGCAGTTCTTC. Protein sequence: CASSPEAGRNEQFF.

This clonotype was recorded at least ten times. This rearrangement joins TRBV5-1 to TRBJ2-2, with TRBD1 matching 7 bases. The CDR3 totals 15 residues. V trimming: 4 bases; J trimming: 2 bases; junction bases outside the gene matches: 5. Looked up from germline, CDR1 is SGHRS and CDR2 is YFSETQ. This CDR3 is CASSVQGRNTGELFF. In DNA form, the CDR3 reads TGCGCCAGCAGCGTACAGGGGCGCAACACCGGGGAGCTGTTTTTT.

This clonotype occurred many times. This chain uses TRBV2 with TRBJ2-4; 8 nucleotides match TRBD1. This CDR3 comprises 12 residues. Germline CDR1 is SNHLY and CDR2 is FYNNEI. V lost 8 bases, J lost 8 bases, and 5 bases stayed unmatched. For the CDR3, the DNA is TGTGCCAGCCGGGACAGGTTAGACATTCAGTACTTC. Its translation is CASRDRLDIQYF. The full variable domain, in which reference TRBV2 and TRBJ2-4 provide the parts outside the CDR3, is EPEVTQTPSHQVTQMGQEVILRCVPISNHLYFYWYRQILGQKVEFLVSFYNNEISEKSEIFDDQFSVERPDGSNFTLKIRSTKLEDSAMYFCASRDRLDIQYFGAGTRLSVL.

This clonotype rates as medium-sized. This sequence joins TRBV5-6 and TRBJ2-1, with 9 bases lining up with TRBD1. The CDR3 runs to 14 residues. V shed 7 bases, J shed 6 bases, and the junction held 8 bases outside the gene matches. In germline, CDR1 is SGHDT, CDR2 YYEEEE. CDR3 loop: CASLRDRVGNEQFF. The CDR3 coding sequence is TGTGCCAGCCTCCGGGACAGGGTGGGCAATGAGCAGTTCTTC.

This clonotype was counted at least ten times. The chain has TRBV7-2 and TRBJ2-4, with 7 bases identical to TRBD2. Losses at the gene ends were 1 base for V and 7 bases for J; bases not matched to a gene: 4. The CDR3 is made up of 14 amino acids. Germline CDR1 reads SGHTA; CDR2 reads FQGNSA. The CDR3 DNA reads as TGTGCCAGCAGCTTAGGGGGGGGGGAGAACATTCAGTACTTC. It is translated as CASSLGGGENIQYF.

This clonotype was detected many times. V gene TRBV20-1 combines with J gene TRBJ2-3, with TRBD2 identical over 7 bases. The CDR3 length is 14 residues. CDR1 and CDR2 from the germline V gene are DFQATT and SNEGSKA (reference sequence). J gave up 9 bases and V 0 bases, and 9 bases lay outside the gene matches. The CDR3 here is CSARDRREGLTQYF. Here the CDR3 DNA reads TGCAGTGCTAGAGATAGGAGGGAGGGCTTGACGCAGTATTTT.

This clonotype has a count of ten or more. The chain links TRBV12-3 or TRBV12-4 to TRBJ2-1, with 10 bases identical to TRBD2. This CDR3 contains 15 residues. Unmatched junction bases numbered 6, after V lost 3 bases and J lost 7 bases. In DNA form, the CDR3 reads TGTGCCAGCAGTTTGAGCACTAGCGGGGCTAATGAGCAGTTCTTC. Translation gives CASSLSTSGANEQFF.

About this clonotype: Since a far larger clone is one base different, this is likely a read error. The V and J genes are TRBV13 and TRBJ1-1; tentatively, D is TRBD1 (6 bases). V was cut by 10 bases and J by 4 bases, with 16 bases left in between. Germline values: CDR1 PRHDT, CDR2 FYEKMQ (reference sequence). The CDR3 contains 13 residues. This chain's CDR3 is CANSRKGGTEAFF. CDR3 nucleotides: TGTGCCAACAGTCGAAAGGGGGGCACTGAAGCTTTCTTT. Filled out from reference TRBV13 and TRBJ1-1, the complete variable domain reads AAGVIQSPRHLIKEKRETATLKCYPIPRHDTVYWYQQGPGQDPQFLISFYEKMQSDKGSIPDRFSAQQFSDYHSELNMSSLELGDSALYFCANSRKGGTEAFFGQGTRLTVV.

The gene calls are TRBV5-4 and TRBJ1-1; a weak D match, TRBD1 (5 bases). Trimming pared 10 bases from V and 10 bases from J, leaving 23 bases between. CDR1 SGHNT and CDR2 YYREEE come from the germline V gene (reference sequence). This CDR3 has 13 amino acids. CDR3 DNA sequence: TGTGCCTCCTCCGAGGAGCGTGGGGCGTCAGCTTTCTTT. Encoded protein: CASSEERGASAFF.

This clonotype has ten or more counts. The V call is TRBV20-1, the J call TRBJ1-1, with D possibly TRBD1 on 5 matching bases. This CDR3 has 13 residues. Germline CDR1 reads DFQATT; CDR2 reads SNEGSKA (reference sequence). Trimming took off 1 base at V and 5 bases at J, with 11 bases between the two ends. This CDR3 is CSARAGGTTEAFF. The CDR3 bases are TGCAGTGCTAGAGCGGGGGGAACTACTGAAGCTTTCTTT.

CDR3: CASSPDRSFYEQYF. The CDR3 bases are TGTGCCAGCAGCCCGGACCGCTCCTTCTACGAGCAGTACTTC. The rearrangement uses TRBV5-6 and TRBJ2-7; D call uncertain. The CDR3 covers 14 residues. Germline CDR1 reads SGHDT; CDR2 reads YYEEEE. With 4 bases removed from V and 3 bases from J, the gap between germline ends came to 14 bases. The complete variable domain, with remaining parts taken from reference TRBV5-6 and TRBJ2-7, reads DAGVTQSPTHLIKTRGQQVTLRCSPKSGHDTVSWYQQALGQGPQFIFQYYEEEERQRGNFPDRFSGHQFPNYSSELNVNALLLGDSALYLCASSPDRSFYEQYFGPGTRLTVT.

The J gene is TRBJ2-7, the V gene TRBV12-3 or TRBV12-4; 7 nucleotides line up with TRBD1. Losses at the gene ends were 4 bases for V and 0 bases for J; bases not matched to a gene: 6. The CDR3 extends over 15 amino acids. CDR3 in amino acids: CASSSGTVSSYEQYF. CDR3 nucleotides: TGTGCCAGCAGTTCCGGGACAGTGAGCTCCTACGAGCAGTACTTC.

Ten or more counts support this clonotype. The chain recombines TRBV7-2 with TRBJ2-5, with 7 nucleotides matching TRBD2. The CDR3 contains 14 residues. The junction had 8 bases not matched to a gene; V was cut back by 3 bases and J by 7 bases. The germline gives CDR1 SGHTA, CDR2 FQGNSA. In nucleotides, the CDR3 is TGTGCCAGCAGCTTCGGGACTACGAAAGGGACCCAGTACTTC. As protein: CASSFGTTKGTQYF. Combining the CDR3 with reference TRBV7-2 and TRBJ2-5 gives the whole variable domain GAGVSQSPSNKVTEKGKDVELRCDPISGHTALYWYRQSLGQGLEFLIYFQGNSAPDKSGLPSDRFSAERTGGSVSTLTIQRTQQEDSAVYLCASSFGTTKGTQYFGPGTRLLVL.

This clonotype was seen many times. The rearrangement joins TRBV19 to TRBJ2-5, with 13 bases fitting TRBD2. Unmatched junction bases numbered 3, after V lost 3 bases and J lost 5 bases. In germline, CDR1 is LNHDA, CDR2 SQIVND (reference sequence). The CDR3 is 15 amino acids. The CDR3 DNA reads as TGTGCCAGTAGTATCGGGACTAGCGGGATGGAGACCCAGTACTTC. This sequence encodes CASSIGTSGMETQYF.